The rows below give T cell receptor beta chains drawn from one sample of a study of PD-1 blockade in classical Hodgkin lymphoma. The assay was immunoSEQ multiplex PCR, and TCRdb's table has in-frame clones only and misses some. The repertoire holds 100,000 to 120,000 clones, with 80% to 90% as singletons. The material was peripheral blood mononuclear cells (PBMCs), obtained before the second cycle of nivolumab. Source of these receptors: a human donor with classical Hodgkin lymphoma. Both conserved end residues are part of each CDR3. Each record gives: J gene, clone size, V gene, D gene, CDR3 DNA, CDR3 protein. D genes are given only for firm matches. Size is omitted from some rows. Given values are once, few, many or a class for expanded clones.

j_call: TRBJ2-1
clone_size: NA
v_call: TRBV5-6
d_call: TRBD2
cdr3_nt: TGTGCCAGCAGCGCCGGGACTAGCGGCTACAATGAGCAGTTCTTC
cdr3_aa: CASSAGTSGYNEQFF

j_call: TRBJ2-7
clone_size: NA
v_call: TRBV6-1
d_call: TRBD1
cdr3_nt: TGTGCCAGCAGTGAAGACAGGGGGGATACCTACGAGCAGTACTTC
cdr3_aa: CASSEDRGDTYEQYF

j_call: TRBJ2-3
clone_size: NA
v_call: TRBV14
d_call: NA
cdr3_nt: TGTGCCAGCAGCCAAGTCGGCCATAGCACAGATACGCAGTATTTT
cdr3_aa: CASSQVGHSTDTQYF

j_call: TRBJ1-2
clone_size: NA
v_call: TRBV4-3
d_call: NA
cdr3_nt: TGCGCCAGCAGCCCATACAGGGCCCCGTTATATGGCTACACCTTC
cdr3_aa: CASSPYRAPLYGYTF

j_call: TRBJ2-7
clone_size: once
v_call: TRBV19
d_call: TRBD2
cdr3_nt: TGTGCCAGTAGTGCGAGCGGGGGCACCTCCTACGAGCAGTACTTC
cdr3_aa: CASSASGGTSYEQYF

j_call: TRBJ1-1
clone_size: NA
v_call: TRBV9
d_call: NA
cdr3_nt: TGTGCCAGCAGCGCCGCCGCGGGGACCAACACTGAAGCTTTCTTT
cdr3_aa: CASSAAAGTNTEAFF

j_call: TRBJ1-2
clone_size: few
v_call: TRBV28
d_call: NA
cdr3_nt: TGTGCCAGCAGTCCCTTATTAGGCTACACCTTC
cdr3_aa: CASSPLLGYTF

j_call: TRBJ2-7
clone_size: NA
v_call: TRBV4-3
d_call: TRBD2
cdr3_nt: TGCGCCAGCAGCCTCTGCGGGCCCGGGACTAGCGGCCCCGACCGCTTCTACGAGCAGTACTTC
cdr3_aa: CASSLCGPGTSGPDRFYEQYF

j_call: TRBJ1-5
clone_size: few
v_call: TRBV19
d_call: NA
cdr3_nt: TGTGCCAGTAGCCCGCCGGGGAATCAGCCCCAGCATTTT
cdr3_aa: CASSPPGNQPQHF

j_call: TRBJ2-6
clone_size: NA
v_call: TRBV11-2
d_call: NA
cdr3_nt: TGTGCCAGCAGCTTAAGCGCGGGGGCCAACGTCCTGACTTTC
cdr3_aa: CASSLSAGANVLTF

j_call: TRBJ2-2
clone_size: NA
v_call: TRBV5-1
d_call: NA
cdr3_nt: TGCGCCAGCAGCGGGACATCGAACACCGGGGAGCTGTTTTTT
cdr3_aa: CASSGTSNTGELFF

j_call: TRBJ1-5
clone_size: NA
v_call: TRBV19
d_call: NA
cdr3_nt: TGTGCCAGTAGTGTTGCAGGGGCGAAGGTTCAGCCCCAGCATTTT
cdr3_aa: CASSVAGAKVQPQHF

j_call: TRBJ1-5
clone_size: few
v_call: TRBV6-5
d_call: NA
cdr3_nt: TGTGCCAGCAGAGCGGGGGCGAGCTACCAGCCCCAGCATTTT
cdr3_aa: CASRAGASYQPQHF

j_call: TRBJ2-5
clone_size: NA
v_call: TRBV19
d_call: TRBD1
cdr3_nt: TGTGCCAGTAGTATCAAATCAGGGGGTATGGAGACCCAGTACTTC
cdr3_aa: CASSIKSGGMETQYF

j_call: TRBJ1-5
clone_size: NA
v_call: TRBV6-1
d_call: TRBD1
cdr3_nt: TGTGCCAGCAGCGGGGGACAGGGTGTTAGGCCCCAGCATTTT
cdr3_aa: CASSGGQGVRPQHF

j_call: TRBJ1-2
clone_size: NA
v_call: TRBV30
d_call: NA
cdr3_nt: TGTGCCTGGAGTGACAAAACCAGGGAGGGGAGCAACTATGGCTACACCTTC
cdr3_aa: CAWSDKTREGSNYGYTF

j_call: TRBJ2-5
clone_size: NA
v_call: TRBV5-1
d_call: TRBD1
cdr3_nt: TGCGCCAGCAGCTTGGTAGGCACAGGGGGCCTGGGGGAGACCCAGTACTTC
cdr3_aa: CASSLVGTGGLGETQYF

j_call: TRBJ2-4
clone_size: NA
v_call: TRBV6-5
d_call: TRBD2
cdr3_nt: TGTGCCAGCAGTTACCGAGCGGGAGGGCGAGACATTCAGTACTTC
cdr3_aa: CASSYRAGGRDIQYF

j_call: TRBJ1-5
clone_size: few
v_call: TRBV5-8
d_call: NA
cdr3_nt: TGTGCCAGCAGCTGGCGGGCAGGGAATAGCAATCAGCCCCAGCATTTT
cdr3_aa: CASSWRAGNSNQPQHF

j_call: TRBJ1-1
clone_size: NA
v_call: TRBV18
d_call: NA
cdr3_nt: TGTGCCAGCTCCCCCCATAAGGTGGGAGACACTGAAGCTTTCTTT
cdr3_aa: CASSPHKVGDTEAFF

j_call: TRBJ1-4
clone_size: NA
v_call: TRBV9
d_call: NA
cdr3_nt: TGTGCCAGCAGCCCCGGTAGCGGGACACCTAATGAAAAACTGTTTTTT
cdr3_aa: CASSPGSGTPNEKLFF

j_call: TRBJ2-5
clone_size: NA
v_call: TRBV5-4
d_call: TRBD1
cdr3_nt: TGTGCCAGCAGCATTCTGGACAGGGGAGAAGGAGAGACCCAGTACTTC
cdr3_aa: CASSILDRGEGETQYF

j_call: TRBJ2-5
clone_size: NA
v_call: TRBV30
d_call: TRBD2
cdr3_nt: TGTGCCTTGGTAAAGCGGGGGAGGGACCAAGAGACCCAGTACTTC
cdr3_aa: CALVKRGRDQETQYF

j_call: TRBJ2-3
clone_size: NA
v_call: TRBV10-2
d_call: NA
cdr3_nt: TGCGCCAGCAGCGAGTTCGGGGGAGGTAGAGCAGATACGCAGTATTTT
cdr3_aa: CASSEFGGGRADTQYF

j_call: TRBJ1-5
clone_size: NA
v_call: TRBV2
d_call: NA
cdr3_nt: TGTGCCAGCAGCCTCCCGGGGGGGGGAGATCAGCCCCAGCATTTT
cdr3_aa: CASSLPGGGDQPQHF

j_call: TRBJ1-4
clone_size: NA
v_call: TRBV27
d_call: TRBD1
cdr3_nt: TGTGCCAGCAGTTTATCCTATTTGGGGGACAGGGCGGAAAAACTGTTTTTT
cdr3_aa: CASSLSYLGDRAEKLFF

j_call: TRBJ2-7
clone_size: NA
v_call: TRBV6-1
d_call: NA
cdr3_nt: TGTGCCAGCACCTTTGGGCCCTCCTACGAGCAGTACTTC
cdr3_aa: CASTFGPSYEQYF

j_call: TRBJ2-1
clone_size: NA
v_call: TRBV7-9
d_call: TRBD2
cdr3_nt: TGTGCCAGCAGCCCCCGATCTAGCGGGAGGACCCATGAGCAGTTCTTC
cdr3_aa: CASSPRSSGRTHEQFF